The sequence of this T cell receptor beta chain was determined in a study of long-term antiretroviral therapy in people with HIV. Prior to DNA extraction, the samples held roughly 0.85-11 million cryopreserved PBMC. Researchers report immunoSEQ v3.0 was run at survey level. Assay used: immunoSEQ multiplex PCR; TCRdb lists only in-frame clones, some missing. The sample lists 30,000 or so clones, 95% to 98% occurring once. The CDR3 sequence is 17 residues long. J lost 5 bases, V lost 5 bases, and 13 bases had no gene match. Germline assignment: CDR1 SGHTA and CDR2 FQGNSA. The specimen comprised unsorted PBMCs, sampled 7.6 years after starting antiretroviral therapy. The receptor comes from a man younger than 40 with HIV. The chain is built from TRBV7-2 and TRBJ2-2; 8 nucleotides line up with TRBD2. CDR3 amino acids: CASSPLVLSGVTGELFF. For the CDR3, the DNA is TGTGCCAGCAGCCCCCTTGTTCTTAGCGGGGTTACCGGGGAGCTGTTTTTT. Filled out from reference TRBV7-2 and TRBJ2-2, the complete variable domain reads GAGVSQSPSNKVTEKGKDVELRCDPISGHTALYWYRQSLGQGLEFLIYFQGNSAPDKSGLPSDRFSAERTGGSVSTLTIQRTQQEDSAVYLCASSPLVLSGVTGELFFGEGSRLTVL.